A single sample gave rise to the 20 T cell receptor beta chains below, sequenced in a study of CD8 T cells in ankylosing spondylitis (TCRdb year 2017). Preparation of the library involved 5' RACE. Sequencing instrument: Illumina HiSeq 2500. TCRdb ran its own pipeline on the public reads, namely fastp trimming at Q25 and MiXCR clone calling, and kept in-frame beta chains. Every distinct CDR3 protein forms one entry, paired with its most common genes and DNA. Here the sample has 200,000 or so distinct CDR3 sequences; about 20% occur a single time. The ten largest clones represent roughly 4% of the sample. The sequenced sample was blood, either unsorted or a sorted T cell fraction (not recorded which). These receptors came from a male donor between 5 and 29 years old with ankylosing spondylitis or in good health (not recorded which). Donor details come from another sample of the same person, matched by shared clones.

The chain joins TRBV10-1 to TRBJ2-3; D not certain. There are 14 residues in the CDR3. The germline CDR1 and CDR2 sequences are WNHNN and SYGVQD (reference sequence). Trimming cost V 4 bases and J 4 bases, with 12 bases left between them. CDR3 sequence (DNA): TGCGCCAGCAGTGTAAATTTTCCCGCAGATACGCAGTATTTT. Translated, it gives CASSVNFPADTQYF.

This clonotype was counted ten times or more. Here the CDR3 reads CASSLVQRGTDTQYF. In DNA form, the CDR3 reads TGTGCCAGCAGTTTGGTACAGCGCGGCACAGATACGCAGTATTTT. The chain recombines TRBV12-3 or TRBV12-4 with TRBJ2-3; D unresolved. The CDR3 length is 15 residues. Trimming removed 3 bases from V and 1 base from J, with 11 bases in between.

The table lists this clonotype with many counts. The chain joins TRBV29-1 to TRBJ2-7; the match to TRBD1 covers 7 bases. This CDR3 is built from 11 residues. V shed 8 bases and J 2 bases; nucleotides not matched to a gene: 3. The germline V gene encodes CDR1 SQVTM and CDR2 ANQGSEA. This CDR3 is CSSGTAYEQYF. Here the CDR3 DNA reads TGCAGCTCCGGGACAGCCTACGAGCAGTACTTC.

The rearrangement uses TRBV28 and TRBJ2-1, with 9 positions matching TRBD2. The CDR3 is made up of 15 amino acids. CDR1 and CDR2 from the germline V gene are MDHEN and SYDVKM. Unmatched junction bases numbered 16, after V lost 7 bases and J lost 12 bases. This CDR3 reads CASKRRGGREPWQFF. The CDR3 coding sequence is TGTGCCAGCAAGAGACGCGGCGGGAGGGAACCCTGGCAGTTCTTC. The full variable domain, its missing parts supplied by reference TRBV28 and TRBJ2-1, is DVKVTQSSRYLVKRTGEKVFLECVQDMDHENMFWYRQDPGLGLRLIYFSYDVKMKEKGDIPEGYSVSREKKERFSLILESASTNQTSMYLCASKRRGGREPWQFFGPGTRLTVL.

This clonotype has a count of ten or more. The chain recombines TRBV5-1 with TRBJ2-7; D perhaps matches TRBD1 (6 bases). There are 12 residues in the CDR3. The germline V gene has CDR1 SGHRS and CDR2 YFSETQ. Trimming cost V 0 bases and J 5 bases, with 6 bases left between them. CDR3 loop: CASSLEGDEQYV. CDR3 nucleotide sequence: TGCGCCAGCAGCTTGGAGGGGGACGAGCAGTACGTC.

The chain employs TRBV28 and TRBJ2-3; 11 bases agree with TRBD2. The V segment lost 10 bases and the J segment 7 bases; nucleotides outside the gene matches: 10. This CDR3 contains 14 residues. CDR1 is MDHEN, CDR2 SYDVKM, per germline. The chain's CDR3 is CATLAGGARNTQYF. CDR3 DNA: TGTGCCACCCTAGCGGGAGGAGCGCGAAATACGCAGTATTTT.

This clonotype was detected many times. This rearrangement joins TRBV7-2 to TRBJ2-7; possible D gene TRBD1, 6 bases. Germline-derived CDR1 and CDR2 are SGHTA and FQGNSA. The V gene lost 3 bases and the J gene lost 1 base, with 10 bases spanning the gap. The CDR3 sequence is 14 residues long. The CDR3 sequence: CASSFTRGSYEQYF. CDR3 bases: TGTGCCAGCAGCTTCACCAGGGGTTCCTACGAGCAGTACTTC.

This clonotype has ten or more counts. The chain links TRBV15 to TRBJ2-1; no firm D call. The germline V gene has CDR1 LNHNV and CDR2 YYDKDF (reference sequence). The CDR3 spans 11 residues. The ends were cut back, 2 bases at V and 12 bases at J, with 8 bases in the middle. For the CDR3, the DNA is TGTGCCACCAGCAGATCTAGGTTGCAGTTCTTC. It is translated as CATSRSRLQFF.

This clonotype was picked up many times. The V call is TRBV12-3 or TRBV12-4, the J call TRBJ2-2; no definite D call. The CDR3 totals 14 residues. Trimming removed 6 bases from V and 2 bases from J, with 10 bases in between. CDR3 residues: CASRSLSNTGELFF. CDR3 nucleotides: TGTGCCAGCAGATCACTCTCTAACACCGGGGAGCTGTTTTTT.

This clonotype has at least ten counts. This chain joins TRBV6-5 and TRBJ2-4, with 9 bases lining up with TRBD1. The germline V gene encodes CDR1 MNHEY and CDR2 SVGAGI. V shed 6 bases, J shed 8 bases, and the junction held 8 bases outside the gene matches. The CDR3 contains 14 residues. The CDR3 reads CASRSNRGLHIQYF. CDR3 coding DNA: TGTGCCAGCAGATCCAACAGGGGGCTTCACATTCAGTACTTC.

This clonotype has ten or more counts. The V gene is TRBV30, the J gene TRBJ2-1; 9 bases align to TRBD2. CDR3 length: 13 residues. The V gene's germline CDR1 is GTSNPN and CDR2 SVGIG (reference sequence). Unmatched junction bases numbered 6, after V lost 4 bases and J lost 8 bases. The CDR3 nucleotides are TGTGCCTGGAACCTAGCGGGAATCCATGAGCAGTTCTTC. It specifies CAWNLAGIHEQFF.

At least ten counts were recorded for this clonotype. The CDR3 DNA is TGTGCCACCAGCAGAGCGACCTCTAGCAATCAGCCCCAGCATTTT. Translation gives CATSRATSSNQPQHF. This chain joins TRBV15 and TRBJ1-5, with unresolved D. Germline CDR1 reads LNHNV; CDR2 reads YYDKDF (reference sequence). The germline V and J ends were trimmed by 1 base and 0 bases, with 7 bases remaining between them. This CDR3 is 15 amino acids long.

In its sample, this clonotype was seen many times. V usage is TRBV9 and J usage is TRBJ2-1; D possibly corresponds to TRBD2 (5 bases). Germline V gene sequence: CDR1 SGDLS, CDR2 YYNGEE. The CDR3 has 15 residues. V was clipped by 1 base and J by 2 bases, with 10 bases between them. The CDR3 coding sequence is TGTGCCAGCAGCGTAAGAGGGTCCCCCTACAATGAGCAGTTCTTC. It translates to CASSVRGSPYNEQFF.

This chain uses TRBV7-8 with TRBJ2-3, with TRBD2 matching 10 bases. Looked up from germline, CDR1 is SGHVS and CDR2 is FQNEAQ. J lost 3 bases, V lost 4 bases, and 4 bases had no gene match. This CDR3 contains 15 residues. As DNA, the CDR3 is TGTGCCAGCAGCTCCCTAGCGGGAGTTACAGATACGCAGTATTTT. Translated, it gives CASSSLAGVTDTQYF.

This clonotype was seen many times. The J gene is TRBJ1-1, the V gene TRBV12-3 or TRBV12-4; no definite D call. The CDR3 sequence is 13 residues long. The germline V and J ends were trimmed by 2 bases and 4 bases, with 8 bases remaining between them. The CDR3 DNA is TGTGCCAGCAGTTTATGGGGTGGCACTGAAGCTTTCTTT. Translating it yields CASSLWGGTEAFF.

There are many counts of this clonotype. The chain combines TRBV28 with TRBJ2-6; D may correspond to TRBD1 or TRBD2 (5 bases each). Germline CDR1 MDHEN, CDR2 SYDVKM. The CDR3 runs to 15 residues. V dropped 3 bases and J dropped 4 bases, with 10 bases sitting between them. CDR3 sequence (DNA): TGTGCCAGCAGTTTCCCGGGACCCGGGGCCAACGTCCTGACTTTC. Protein: CASSFPGPGANVLTF.

The chain couples TRBV2 to TRBJ1-3; D not resolved. The CDR3 has 14 residues. The germline V gene encodes CDR1 SNHLY and CDR2 FYNNEI. The germline V and J ends were trimmed by 7 bases and 0 bases, with 10 bases remaining between them. The CDR3: CASMVADSGNTIYF. In nucleotides, the CDR3 is TGTGCCAGCATGGTGGCCGACTCTGGAAACACCATATATTTT.

The chain has TRBV27 and TRBJ2-7; D not certain. Germline loops: CDR1 MNHEY, CDR2 SMNVEV (reference sequence). The CDR3 extends over 13 amino acids. The V and J ends lost 6 bases and 1 base respectively, with 10 bases between them. Here the CDR3 reads CASRNLLSYEQYV. For the CDR3, the DNA is TGTGCCAGCAGGAACCTCCTTTCCTACGAGCAGTACGTC.

Many counts were recorded for this clonotype. The CDR3 bases are TGTGCCAGCAGTGTAGCCAGCAATCAGCCCCAGCATTTT. As protein: CASSVASNQPQHF. The genes are TRBV6-1 and TRBJ1-5; D is unclear. Germline CDR1 is MNHNS and CDR2 is SASEGT. The CDR3 runs 13 residues. V was shortened by 4 bases and J by 1 base, with 5 bases between the two germline ends.

This chain connects TRBV27 to TRBJ1-5; a possible D gene is TRBD1 (5 bases). Trimming stripped 6 bases from V and 7 bases from J, with 19 bases between. Germline V gives CDR1 MNHEY, CDR2 SMNVEV (reference sequence). The CDR3 totals 15 residues. The DNA of the CDR3 is TGTGCCAGCAGCCCGGGACTTTTTACGGACCAGCCCCAGCATTTT. Residues: CASSPGLFTDQPQHF.